This T cell receptor beta chain was found in a study of blood T cell repertoires in COVID-19. Sequencing was performed with immunoSEQ multiplex PCR; in TCRdb, only in-frame clones are kept and a portion is missing. Found here are 390,000 or so clones, 85% to 90% of them singletons; the top ten hold roughly 0.99%. J gave up 0 bases and V 6 bases, and 5 bases lay outside the gene matches. Germline V CDR1 and CDR2: MDHEN, SYDVKM. The CDR3 is made up of 16 amino acids. The chain has TRBV28 and TRBJ1-6; TRBD1 aligns across 7 bases. The sequenced material came from PBMCs or T cells enriched from blood (not recorded which). This receptor was identified in a man in his late teens or twenties who had recovered from COVID-19. As DNA, the CDR3 is TGTGCCAGCAGAATGACAGGGAGCTCCTATAATTCACCCCTCCACTTT. This encodes CASRMTGSSYNSPLHF.